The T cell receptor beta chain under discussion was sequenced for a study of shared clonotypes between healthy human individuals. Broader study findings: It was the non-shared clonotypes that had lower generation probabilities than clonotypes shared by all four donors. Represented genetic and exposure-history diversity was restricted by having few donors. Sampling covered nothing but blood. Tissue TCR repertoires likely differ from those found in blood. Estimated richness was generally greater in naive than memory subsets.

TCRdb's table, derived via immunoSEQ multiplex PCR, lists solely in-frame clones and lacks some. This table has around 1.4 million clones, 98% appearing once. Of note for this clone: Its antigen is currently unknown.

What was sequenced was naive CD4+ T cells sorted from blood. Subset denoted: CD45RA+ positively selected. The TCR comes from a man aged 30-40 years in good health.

The CDR3 loop reads CSAGHAYEQYF. The DNA for the CDR3 is TGCAGCGCCGGACACGCCTACGAGCAGTACTTC. The chain is built from TRBV29-1 and TRBJ2-7, with D maybe TRBD1 (5 bases). V gave up 7 bases and J gave up 2 bases, with 9 bases separating them. This CDR3 has 11 residues. Germline CDR1 is SQVTM and CDR2 is ANQGSEA.